This entry describes one T cell receptor beta chain. What it recognizes is unknown. The data originate from a study of cytomegalovirus exposure and HLA in healthy donors. The wider study: Inside one of the first data releases sat around 85 million unique TCRs taken from HLA-typed donors. Overall study findings and caveats: It emerged from a later analysis that several of the most significant clusters appeared to be linked to common viral pathogens. There were three CMV-associated chains whose specificity for CMV antigens was confirmed in vitro.

CDR3 length: 17 residues. Trimming removed 5 bases from V and 4 bases from J; junction bases left unmatched: 13. The germline gives CDR1 SEHNR, CDR2 FQNEAQ (reference sequence). This PCR relied on a set of 60 Vbeta primers and 13 Jbeta primers. As handled by the study authors: The authors later counted some 76 million unique TCR beta chains, around 9.9 million of them shared. TCRdb's copy holds only in-frame clones and misses some; the assay was immunoSEQ multiplex PCR. D and trimming come from the DNA, and the V and J calls and clone size come from that table. Altogether 100,000 or so clones are present, around 79% being singletons, with the ten largest covering around 14%.

This sequence originates from a male donor in good health and CMV-seropositive. The gene calls are TRBV7-9 and TRBJ2-5, with 10 bases matching TRBD2. Source material: PBMCs. The CDR3 DNA sequence: TGTGCCAGCAGCAACCCTCAGGAGCGGGGGGGCCGAGAGACCCAGTACTTC. It codes for CASSNPQERGGRETQYF.